These T cell receptor beta chains were read from a single sample in a study of cytomegalovirus exposure and HLA in healthy donors. Method: immunoSEQ multiplex PCR; TCRdb's copy keeps in-frame clones and lacks some. The sample includes 160,000 or so clones, about 87% seen only once; the top ten take 1.4%. The source material was PBMCs. Source of these receptors: a woman aged 25-40 years in good health and CMV-seronegative. CDR3s include the opening cysteine and the closing phenylalanine or tryptophan. D genes are given only for firm matches. Clone size is not always given. Where it is, it says once, few, many or a class for expanded clones.

>TRBV7-2|NA|once|TRBJ1-1
TGTGCCAGCAGCTTAGACGAGGTAATTTCTGAAGCTTTCTTT
CASSLDEVISEAFF
>TRBV20-1|NA|NA|TRBJ2-1
TGCAGTGCTAGGCTAGTGAATGAGCAGTTCTTC
CSARLVNEQFF
>TRBV5-4|NA|few|TRBJ2-1
TGTGCCAGCAGCCCGGGGTGGGCAGCTTCCTACAATGAGCAGTTCTTC
CASSPGWAASYNEQFF
>TRBV30|TRBD1|NA|TRBJ1-4
TGTGCCTGGAGTGTGGCAGGGGGCTTTGAAAAACTGTTTTTT
CAWSVAGGFEKLFF
>TRBV7-9|NA|NA|TRBJ1-1
TGTGCCAGCAGCTTAGGGGAGGGCACTGAAGCTTTCTTT
CASSLGEGTEAFF
>TRBV2|TRBD1|NA|TRBJ1-5
TGTGCCAGCAGCTTGGGGACAGGCAGGAATCAGCCCCAGCATTTT
CASSLGTGRNQPQHF
>TRBV27|TRBD1|once|TRBJ1-3
TGTGCCAGCAGTCCCCTGGGACAGGGGGCTGGAAACACCATATATTTT
CASSPLGQGAGNTIYF
>TRBV7-8|TRBD1|NA|TRBJ2-3
TGTGCCAGCAGCCCAACCCGGTCAGGGGGTCTGTCTAGAACAGATACGCAGTATTTT
CASSPTRSGGLSRTDTQYF
>TRBV19|NA|NA|TRBJ1-2
TGTGCCAGTAGTTTAACAGCCAGGGTTAACTATGGCTACACCTTC
CASSLTARVNYGYTF
>TRBV5-1|TRBD2|NA|TRBJ2-1
TGCGCCAGCAGCTTTTCAGCGGGGAGCTCCTACAATGAGCAGTTCTTC
CASSFSAGSSYNEQFF
>TRBV4-1|TRBD1|NA|TRBJ1-2
TGCGCCAGCAGCCTTGCGGTACAGGGGACCTATGGCTACACCTTC
CASSLAVQGTYGYTF
>TRBV4-2|TRBD2|NA|TRBJ2-3
TGTGCCAGCAGCCAAGCGAGGACTAGCGGGGGGGCCGCAGATACGCAGTATTTT
CASSQARTSGGAADTQYF
>TRBV10-3|TRBD2|NA|TRBJ2-1
TGTGCCATCAGCCCCCGGGGGGGGGCTCCCAATGAGCAGTTCTTC
CAISPRGGAPNEQFF
>TRBV2|TRBD2|once|TRBJ2-3
TGTGCCAGCAGTGAAGCGGCGAGACTAGCGGGCCGCACAGATACGCAGTATTTT
CASSEAARLAGRTDTQYF
>TRBV9|TRBD2|NA|TRBJ2-2
TGTGCCAGCAGCCCAAGCGGGGAGAGCACCGGGGAGCTGTTTTTT
CASSPSGESTGELFF
>TRBV20-1|NA|NA|TRBJ1-1
TGCAGTGCCCAGGAGAACACTGAAGCTTTCTTT
CSAQENTEAFF
>TRBV30|NA|NA|TRBJ2-5
TGTGCCTGGAGTCGTGGGTTAGCATGGGAGACCCAGTACTTC
CAWSRGLAWETQYF
>TRBV6-1|TRBD2|NA|TRBJ2-1
TGTGCCAGCCAAGCGGGGGGGCCGTTTATGGAGCAGTTCTTC
CASQAGGPFMEQFF
>TRBV6-1|NA|NA|TRBJ1-1
TGTGCCAGCACCTCCCTCAGCCGGGGGAGGACTTTCTTT
CASTSLSRGRTFF
>TRBV5-6|TRBD2|NA|TRBJ2-7
TGTGCCAGCAGCCCGGGACTAGCGGGGGTCATGGTTTCTTACGAGCAGTACTTC
CASSPGLAGVMVSYEQYF
>TRBV13|NA|once|TRBJ1-3
TGTGCCAGCCTGAGGGCCCCCGGAAACACCATATATTTT
CASLRAPGNTIYF
>TRBV11-2|TRBD1|NA|TRBJ2-7
TGTGCCAGCAGCTTGGGGGACAGGGACCACGAGCAGTACTTC
CASSLGDRDHEQYF
>TRBV2|TRBD2|NA|TRBJ2-5
TGTGCCAGCACCCCGACTAGCGAGGGGCCACAAGAGACCCAGTACTTC
CASTPTSEGPQETQYF
>TRBV13|TRBD1|NA|TRBJ1-2
TGTGCCAGCAGCCTCGCTACAGGGGGCAGGGACTATGGCTACACCTTC
CASSLATGGRDYGYTF
>TRBV11-2|NA|NA|TRBJ2-7
TGTGCCAGCACCGGCCAGGGAGGCTACGAGCAGTACTTC
CASTGQGGYEQYF
>TRBV4-3|NA|NA|TRBJ2-3
TGCGCCAGCAGCCAAGATCCCGCGGATACGCAGTATTTT
CASSQDPADTQYF
>TRBV7-8|TRBD1|NA|TRBJ1-1
TGTGCCAGCAGCCTAACGACAGGGTTTCGGGCTGAAGCTTTCTTT
CASSLTTGFRAEAFF
>TRBV14|NA|NA|TRBJ1-6
TGTGCCAGCAGCCAAGGGACAAGAGGCTCACCCCTCCACTTT
CASSQGTRGSPLHF
>TRBV2|NA|NA|TRBJ2-7
TGTGCCAGCAGTGAGCTCGGCTACGAGCAGTACTTC
CASSELGYEQYF
>TRBV10-3|NA|NA|TRBJ2-7
TGTGCCATCAGTGAGTCGTTATCCTACGAGCAGTACTTC
CAISESLSYEQYF
>TRBV7-9|NA|NA|TRBJ2-5
TGTGCCAGCAGCTCAACGGTAGAGGAGACCCAGTACTTC
CASSSTVEETQYF
>TRBV29-1|TRBD1|NA|TRBJ1-5
TGCAGCGTGGGACAGGGGTCTAATCAGCCCCAGCATTTT
CSVGQGSNQPQHF
>TRBV4-2|NA|NA|TRBJ2-1
TGTGCCAGCAGCCAACATACAGGGCCGCTTGGCAATGAGCAGTTCTTC
CASSQHTGPLGNEQFF
>TRBV2|TRBD1|NA|TRBJ2-1
TGTGCCACCTCACAGGGGCCGGGGAACAATGAGCAGTTCTTC
CATSQGPGNNEQFF
>TRBV4-3|TRBD1|NA|TRBJ1-3
TGCGCCAGCAGCCAATACAGGGGGGCTGGCGCTGGAAACACCATATATTTT
CASSQYRGAGAGNTIYF
>TRBV6-5|TRBD1|NA|TRBJ1-5
TGTGCCAGCAGACTGACTCAGGGGGTTGAACAGCCCCAGCATTTT
CASRLTQGVEQPQHF
>TRBV10-2|NA|NA|TRBJ1-3
TGCGCCAGCAGTGAGTCGACTCGCTTCTCTGGAAACACCATATATTTT
CASSESTRFSGNTIYF
>TRBV19|TRBD2|NA|TRBJ2-1
TGTGCCAGTAGTAACTACAGACTAGCGGGGAGGTCCTACAATGAGCAGTTCTTC
CASSNYRLAGRSYNEQFF
>TRBV6-1|TRBD2|few|TRBJ2-3
TGTGCCAGCAGTGAAACCGGTAGCGGGGCAGATACGCAGTATTTT
CASSETGSGADTQYF
>TRBV19|NA|NA|TRBJ1-4
TGTGCCAGTAGGCAAGGGACGGACAGAACTAATGAAAAACTGTTTTTT
CASRQGTDRTNEKLFF